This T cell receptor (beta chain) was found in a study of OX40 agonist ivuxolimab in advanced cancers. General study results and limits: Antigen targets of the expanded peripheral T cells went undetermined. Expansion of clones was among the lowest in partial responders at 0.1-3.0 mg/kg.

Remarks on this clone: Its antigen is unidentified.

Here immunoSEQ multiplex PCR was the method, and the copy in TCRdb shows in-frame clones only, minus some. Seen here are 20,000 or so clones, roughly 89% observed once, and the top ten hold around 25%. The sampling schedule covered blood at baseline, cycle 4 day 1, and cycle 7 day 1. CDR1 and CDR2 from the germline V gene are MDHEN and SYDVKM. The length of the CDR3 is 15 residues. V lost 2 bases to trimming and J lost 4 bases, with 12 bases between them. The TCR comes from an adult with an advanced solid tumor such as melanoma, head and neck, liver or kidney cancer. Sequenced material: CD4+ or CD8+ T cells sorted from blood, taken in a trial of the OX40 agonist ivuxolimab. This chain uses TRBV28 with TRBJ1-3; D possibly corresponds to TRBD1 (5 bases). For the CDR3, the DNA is TGTGCCAGCAGTTTACACAGGAGCACAGGAAACACCATATATTTT. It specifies CASSLHRSTGNTIYF.